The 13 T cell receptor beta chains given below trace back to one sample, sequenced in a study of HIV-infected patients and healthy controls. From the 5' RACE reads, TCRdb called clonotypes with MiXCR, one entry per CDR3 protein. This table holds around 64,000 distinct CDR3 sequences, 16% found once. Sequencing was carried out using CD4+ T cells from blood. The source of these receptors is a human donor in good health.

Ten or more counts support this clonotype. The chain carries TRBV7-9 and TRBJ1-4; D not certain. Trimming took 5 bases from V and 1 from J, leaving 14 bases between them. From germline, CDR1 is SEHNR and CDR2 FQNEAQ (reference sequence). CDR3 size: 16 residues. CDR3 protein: CASSRLNLKTNEKLFF. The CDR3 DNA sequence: TGTGCCAGCAGCCGATTAAACCTTAAAACTAATGAAAAACTGTTTTTT.

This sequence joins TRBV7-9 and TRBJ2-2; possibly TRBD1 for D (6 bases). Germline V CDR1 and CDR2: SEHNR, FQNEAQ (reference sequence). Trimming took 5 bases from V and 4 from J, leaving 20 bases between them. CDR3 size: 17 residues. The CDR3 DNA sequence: TGTGCCAGCAGCGCCTCTTCAAACGACAGGATCACCGGGGAGCTGTTTTTT. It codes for CASSASSNDRITGELFF.

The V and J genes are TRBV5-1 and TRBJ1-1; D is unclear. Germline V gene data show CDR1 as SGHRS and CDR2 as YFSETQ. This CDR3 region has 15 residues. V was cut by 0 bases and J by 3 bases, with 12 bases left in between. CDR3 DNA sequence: TGCGCCAGCAGCTTGGATAGTACGAGGTACACTGAAGCTTTCTTT. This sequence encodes CASSLDSTRYTEAFF.

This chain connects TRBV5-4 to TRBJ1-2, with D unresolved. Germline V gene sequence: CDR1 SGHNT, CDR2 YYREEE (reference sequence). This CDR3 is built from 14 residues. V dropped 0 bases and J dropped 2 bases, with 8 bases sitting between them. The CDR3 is CASSLGAGNYGYTF. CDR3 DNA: TGTGCCAGCAGCTTGGGGGCAGGAAACTATGGCTACACCTTC.

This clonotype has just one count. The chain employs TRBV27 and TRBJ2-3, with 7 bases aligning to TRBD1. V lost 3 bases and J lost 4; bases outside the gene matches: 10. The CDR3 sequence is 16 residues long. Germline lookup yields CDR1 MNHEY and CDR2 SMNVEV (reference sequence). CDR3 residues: CASSFRQGALADTQYF. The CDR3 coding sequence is TGTGCCAGCAGTTTTCGACAGGGCGCTTTAGCAGATACGCAGTATTTT.

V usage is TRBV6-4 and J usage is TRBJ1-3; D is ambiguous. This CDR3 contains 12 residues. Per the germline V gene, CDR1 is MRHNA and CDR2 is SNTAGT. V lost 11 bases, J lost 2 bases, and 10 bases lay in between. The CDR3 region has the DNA TGTGCCGGCCGCGTACCTGGAAACACCATATATTTT. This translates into CAGRVPGNTIYF.

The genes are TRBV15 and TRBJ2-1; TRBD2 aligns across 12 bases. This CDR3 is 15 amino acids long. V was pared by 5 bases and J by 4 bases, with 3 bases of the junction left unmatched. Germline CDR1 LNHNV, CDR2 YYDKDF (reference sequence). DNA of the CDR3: TGTGCCACCAGCGGGGGACTAGCGGGTTACAATGAGCAGTTCTTC. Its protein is CATSGGLAGYNEQFF.

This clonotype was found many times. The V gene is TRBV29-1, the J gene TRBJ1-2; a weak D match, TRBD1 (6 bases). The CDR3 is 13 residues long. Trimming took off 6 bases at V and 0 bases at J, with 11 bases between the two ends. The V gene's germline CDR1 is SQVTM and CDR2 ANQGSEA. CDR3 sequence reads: CSVGTRANYGYTF. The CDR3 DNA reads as TGCAGCGTGGGGACAAGGGCTAACTATGGCTACACCTTC.

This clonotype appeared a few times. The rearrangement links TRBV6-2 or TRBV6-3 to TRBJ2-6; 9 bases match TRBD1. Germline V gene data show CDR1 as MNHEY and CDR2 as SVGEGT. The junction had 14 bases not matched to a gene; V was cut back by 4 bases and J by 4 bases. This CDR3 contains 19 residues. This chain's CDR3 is CASSFEARQGGDGANVLTF. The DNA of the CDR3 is TGTGCCAGCAGTTTCGAAGCCCGACAGGGGGGTGACGGGGCCAACGTCCTGACTTTC.

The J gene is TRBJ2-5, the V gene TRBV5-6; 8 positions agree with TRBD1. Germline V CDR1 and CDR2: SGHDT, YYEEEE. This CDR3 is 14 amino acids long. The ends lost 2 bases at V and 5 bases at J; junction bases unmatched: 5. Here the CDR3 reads CASSLARGLETQYF. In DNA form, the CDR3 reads TGTGCCAGCAGCTTAGCCAGGGGGCTTGAGACCCAGTACTTC.

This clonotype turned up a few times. The CDR3 bases are TGTGCCAGCAGTCTGACGGAGCTGACTGAAGCTTTCTTT. This codes for CASSLTELTEAFF. This sequence joins TRBV6-1 and TRBJ1-1, with D unresolved. Germline V gives CDR1 MNHNS, CDR2 SASEGT. Trimming left V 5 bases short and J 5 bases short, with 12 bases between. There are 13 residues in the CDR3.

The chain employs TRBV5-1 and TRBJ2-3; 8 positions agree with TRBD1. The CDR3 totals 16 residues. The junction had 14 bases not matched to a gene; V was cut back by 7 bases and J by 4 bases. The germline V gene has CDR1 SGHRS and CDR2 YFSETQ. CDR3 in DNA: TGCGCCAGCGCGTCCTCGAGACAGGGGCACGCAGATACGCAGTATTTT. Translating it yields CASASSRQGHADTQYF.

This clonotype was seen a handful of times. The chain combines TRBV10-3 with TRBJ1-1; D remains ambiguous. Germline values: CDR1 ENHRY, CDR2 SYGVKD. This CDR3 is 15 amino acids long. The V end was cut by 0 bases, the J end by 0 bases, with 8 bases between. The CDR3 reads CAISESQDLNTEAFF. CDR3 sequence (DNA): TGTGCCATCAGTGAGTCGCAGGACCTGAACACTGAAGCTTTCTTT.